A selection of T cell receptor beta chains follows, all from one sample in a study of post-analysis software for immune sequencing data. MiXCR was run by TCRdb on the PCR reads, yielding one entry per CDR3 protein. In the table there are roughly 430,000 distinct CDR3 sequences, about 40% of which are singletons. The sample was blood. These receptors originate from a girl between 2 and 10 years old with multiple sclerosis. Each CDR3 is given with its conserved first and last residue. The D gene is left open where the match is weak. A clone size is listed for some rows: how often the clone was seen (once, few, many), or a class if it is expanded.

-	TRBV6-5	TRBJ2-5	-	TGTGCCAGCAGTTACTCTTCGCCCTTGACAAGGGGCGCAGGTGACCAAGAGACCCAGTACTTC	CASSYSSPLTRGAGDQETQYF
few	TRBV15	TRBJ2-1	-	TGTGCCACCAGTCCAGGCTACAATGAGCAGTTCTTC	CATSPGYNEQFF
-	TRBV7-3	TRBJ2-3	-	TGTGCCAGCAGCTACGAGGGGCCCCCTAGCACAGATACGCAGTATTTT	CASSYEGPPSTDTQYF
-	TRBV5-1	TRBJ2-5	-	TGCGCCAGCAGCTACGTGGGGTGGGAGACCCAGTACTTC	CASSYVGWETQYF
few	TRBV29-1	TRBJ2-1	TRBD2	TGCAGCGCGAGCGGCGGGAGACCCTACAATGAGCAGTTCTTC	CSASGGRPYNEQFF
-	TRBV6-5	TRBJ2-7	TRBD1	TGTGCCAGCAGTTACTCCGGGACAGCGCAATCCTACGAGCAGTACTTC	CASSYSGTAQSYEQYF
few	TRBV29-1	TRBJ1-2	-	TGCAGCGTTGAAGGGGAATACGGGGGGAACTATGGCTACACCTTC	CSVEGEYGGNYGYTF
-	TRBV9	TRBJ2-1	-	TGTGACAGCAGTTTCCCGCAGGGGCAGACTAGCAGGGATGAGCAGTTCTTC	CDSSFPQGQTSRDEQFF
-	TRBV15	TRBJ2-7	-	TGTGCCACCAGCAGGGGGGGTACACTCTCCTACGAGCAGTACTTC	CATSRGGTLSYEQYF
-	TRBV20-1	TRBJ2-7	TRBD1	TGCAGTGCCCATGCCGGGACAGGGCCCTCCTACGAGCAGTACTTC	CSAHAGTGPSYEQYF
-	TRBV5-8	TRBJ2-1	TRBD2	TGTGCCAGCAGCCGGTTGATTCTAGCGGGAGCAAGCGAGCAGTTCTTC	CASSRLILAGASEQFF
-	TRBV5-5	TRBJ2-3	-	TGTGCCAGCAGCCAGGCGGTCCGCACAGATACGCAGTATTTT	CASSQAVRTDTQYF
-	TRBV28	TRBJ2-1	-	TGTGCCAGCAGCTCCAGAGGAGCCCCGGATGAGCAGTTCTTC	CASSSRGAPDEQFF
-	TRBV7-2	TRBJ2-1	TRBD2	TGTGCCAGCAGCTCCCGACTAGCGGGGCTCCTGAGGCAGTTCTTC	CASSSRLAGLLRQFF
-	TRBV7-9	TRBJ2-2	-	TGTGCCAGCAGCGATGGGATACAGGGAAGTGGGCCGAACACCGGGGAGCTGTTTTTT	CASSDGIQGSGPNTGELFF
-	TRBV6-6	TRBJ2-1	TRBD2	TGTGCCAGCAGAGTAAGCGGGAGGGGAAACAATGAGCAGTTCTTC	CASRVSGRGNNEQFF
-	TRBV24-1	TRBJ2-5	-	TGTGCCACCAGTGATTTGAAACGGAACCAAGAGACCCAGTACTTC	CATSDLKRNQETQYF
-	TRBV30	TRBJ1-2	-	TGTGCCTGGAGCCCCGAGGGGCGCTCCGGCTACACCTTC	CAWSPEGRSGYTF
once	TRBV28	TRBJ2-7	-	TGTGCCAGCGGCTATGTGGTCGAGCAGTACTTC	CASGYVVEQYF
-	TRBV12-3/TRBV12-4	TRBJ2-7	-	TGTGCCAGCAGTCCGTTGTTTGTCAGCGAGCAGTACTTC	CASSPLFVSEQYF
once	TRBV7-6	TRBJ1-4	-	TGTGCCAGCAGCTTAACACGAAATGAAAAACTGTCTTTT	CASSLTRNEKLSF
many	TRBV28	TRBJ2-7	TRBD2	TGTGCCAGCAGTTTTCTAGCGGGAGAACCCTACGAGCAGTACTTC	CASSFLAGEPYEQYF
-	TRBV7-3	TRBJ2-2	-	TGTGCCAGCAGCTCTTACACCGGGGAGCTGTTTTTT	CASSSYTGELFF
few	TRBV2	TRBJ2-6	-	TGTGCCAGCAGGAGCCTCGCCTCTGGGGCCAACGTCCTGACTTTC	CASRSLASGANVLTF
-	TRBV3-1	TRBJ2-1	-	TGTGCCAGCAGCCAAGATTGGGGCGATGAGCAGTTCTTC	CASSQDWGDEQFF
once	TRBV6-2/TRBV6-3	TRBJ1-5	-	TGTGCCAGCAGTTACCTATGGGGGACGGGCAATCAGCCCCAGCATTTT	CASSYLWGTGNQPQHF
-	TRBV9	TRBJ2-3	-	TGTGCCAGCAGCGTACCGGATAGCACAGATACACAGTATTTT	CASSVPDSTDTQYF
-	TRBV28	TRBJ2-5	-	TGTGCCAGCAGTTTACTCGGAAAGGGCCAAGAGACCCAGTACTTC	CASSLLGKGQETQYF
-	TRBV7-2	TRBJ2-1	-	TGTGCCAGCAGCTCCCCGACTCTAACCGTCCGCGAGCAGTTCTTC	CASSSPTLTVREQFF
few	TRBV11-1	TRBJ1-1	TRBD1	TGTGCCAGCAGCTTAGCCTCAGGGGGCGCGAACACTGAAGCTTTCTTT	CASSLASGGANTEAFF
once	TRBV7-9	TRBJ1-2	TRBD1	TGTGCCAGCAGCTTAAGCGGACAGGGACGTTATGGCTACACCTTC	CASSLSGQGRYGYTF
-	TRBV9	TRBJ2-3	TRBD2	TGTGCCAGCAGCGGGAGCGGGAGAGGCGCAGATACGCAGTATTTT	CASSGSGRGADTQYF
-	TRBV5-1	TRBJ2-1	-	TGCGCCAGCAGCTCCGCCGGGGCGGGATACAATGAGCAGTTCTTC	CASSSAGAGYNEQFF